This TCR beta chain was sequenced for a study of blood T cell repertoires in COVID-19. From germline, CDR1 is SGHNT and CDR2 YENEEA. The junction had 7 bases not matched to a gene; V was cut back by 6 bases and J by 5 bases. There are 17 residues in the CDR3. TCRdb's copy holds only in-frame clones and misses some; the assay was immunoSEQ multiplex PCR. The sample carries under 200,000 clones, approximately 84% recorded once. The receptor comes from a woman in her fifties or sixties with COVID-19, enrolled during active disease. This chain connects TRBV11-3 to TRBJ2-1; TRBD2 matches at 16 bases. Sequenced material: peripheral blood. The CDR3 spells CASSQRGLAGGHNEQFF. CDR3 in DNA: TGTGCCAGCAGTCAGCGGGGACTAGCGGGGGGGCACAATGAGCAGTTCTTC.